One and the same sample provided the 21 T cell receptor beta chains below, sequenced in a study of T-cell reconstitution after alpha-beta-depleted transplantation in children. TCRbeta library construction was performed incorporating unique molecular identifiers. Using its own MiXCR run on the PCR reads, TCRdb lists one record per CDR3 protein. The data show about 160,000 distinct CDR3 sequences, with 11% seen just once and less than 15% held by the top ten. The sample here was PBMCs, taken before TCRalphabeta/CD19-depleted stem cell transplant. The receptors were gathered from a boy aged 2-9 years with acute myeloid leukemia, due to receive a stem cell transplant.

In its sample, this clonotype was seen many times. This chain links TRBV7-9 with TRBJ1-5; 7 bases agree with TRBD1. From germline, CDR1 is SEHNR and CDR2 FQNEAQ (reference sequence). The V gene end was trimmed by 5 bases and the J gene end by 9 bases; junction bases not matched to a gene: 13. There are 15 residues in the CDR3. CDR3 region: CASSAGTANGGPQHF. For the CDR3, the DNA is TGTGCCAGCAGCGCCGGGACAGCCAACGGGGGGCCCCAGCATTTT.

This clonotype showed up many times. The chain uses TRBV5-1 and TRBJ2-3, with D tentatively TRBD1 (6 bases). This CDR3 region has 14 residues. The germline V gene encodes CDR1 SGHRS and CDR2 YFSETQ. The V end lost 0 bases, the J end lost 5 bases, and 10 bases lay between the germline ends. The DNA for the CDR3 is TGCGCCAGCAGCTTGGAAAGGGGGAAAGATACGCAGTATTTT. Translated, it gives CASSLERGKDTQYF.

This clonotype was seen repeatedly, ten times or more. CDR3 bases: TGTGCCAGCACCGAGGGACTAGCGGGGACCTACGAGCAGTACTTC. It yields the protein CASTEGLAGTYEQYF. The rearrangement links TRBV28 to TRBJ2-7; 13 nucleotides line up with TRBD2. After removal of 7 bases from V and 2 bases from J, the junction contained 5 bases not matched to a gene. The CDR3 extends over 15 amino acids. CDR1 MDHEN and CDR2 SYDVKM come from the germline V gene.

This clonotype was picked up many times. CDR3: CASSLWAYEQFF. The CDR3 DNA reads as TGTGCCAGCAGTTTATGGGCATATGAGCAGTTCTTC. The chain employs TRBV12-3 or TRBV12-4 and TRBJ2-1, with D uncertain. CDR3 length: 12 residues. The ends were cut back, 2 bases at V and 8 bases at J, with 7 bases in the middle.

The rearrangement joins TRBV7-2 to TRBJ2-3; 9 bases align to TRBD2. J was trimmed by 4 bases and V by 3 bases; bases with no gene match: 8. The CDR3 runs to 16 residues. In germline, CDR1 is SGHTA, CDR2 FQGNSA. CDR3 amino acids: CASSLISLAGSDTQYF. In nucleotides, the CDR3 is TGTGCCAGCAGCTTGATTTCTCTAGCGGGATCAGATACGCAGTATTTT.

This clonotype was picked up many times. V is TRBV27 and J is TRBJ1-1; TRBD1 might be the D (6 bases). This CDR3 comprises 12 residues. Germline values: CDR1 MNHEY, CDR2 SMNVEV (reference sequence). Trimming stripped 6 bases from V and 5 bases from J, with 10 bases between. The CDR3 loop is CASRGGQTEAFF. Here the CDR3 DNA reads TGTGCCAGCAGGGGGGGGCAGACTGAAGCTTTCTTT.

This clonotype was seen at least ten times. The chain joins TRBV4-1 to TRBJ2-7, with D perhaps matching TRBD1 or TRBD2 (7 bases each). Deletions cut 1 base from V and 2 bases from J, with 12 bases between. Germline CDR1 is MGHRA and CDR2 is YSYEKL. This CDR3 region has 15 residues. In DNA, the CDR3 is TGCGCCAGCAGCCAAGTCAGGGGGGGACCCTACGAGCAGTACGTC. It is translated as CASSQVRGGPYEQYV.

In this sample, this clonotype turned up many times. J is TRBJ1-6 and V is TRBV12-3 or TRBV12-4; D call uncertain. This CDR3 is 16 amino acids long. The V end was cut by 6 bases, the J end by 6 bases, with 18 bases between. The DNA for the CDR3 is TGTGCCAGCAGCCGCGGCGTCGGGGAATTTAATTCACCCCTCCACTTT. The encoded protein is CASSRGVGEFNSPLHF.

This clonotype was observed many times. V gene TRBV18 combines with J gene TRBJ2-7; weak D call: TRBD1 (6 bases). V lost 3 bases and J 2 bases, leaving 8 bases between the germline ends. CDR1 and CDR2 from the germline V gene are KGHSH and LQKENI. The CDR3 is 13 amino acids. CDR3: CASSPGAPYEQYF. CDR3 sequence (DNA): TGTGCCAGCTCACCGGGGGCCCCCTACGAGCAGTACTTC.

This clonotype has ten or more counts. J is TRBJ2-1 and V is TRBV7-2; D is undetermined. The length of the CDR3 is 13 residues. Germline-derived CDR1 and CDR2 are SGHTA and FQGNSA. Trimming removed 2 bases from V and 5 bases from J, with 7 bases in between. Written as DNA, the CDR3 is TGTGCCAGCAGCTTACGGACGGACAATGAGCAGTTCTTC. Translated, it gives CASSLRTDNEQFF.

Ten or more counts support this clonotype. The rearrangement uses TRBV20-1 and TRBJ2-7; 10 nucleotides line up with TRBD2. V trimming: 6 bases; J trimming: 4 bases; junction bases outside the gene matches: 6. The CDR3 contains 13 residues. Per the germline V gene, CDR1 is DFQATT and CDR2 is SNEGSKA (reference sequence). The CDR3 spells CSALAGVSYEQYF. The CDR3 DNA reads as TGCAGTGCGCTAGCGGGAGTTAGTTACGAGCAGTACTTC.

This clonotype was seen repeatedly, ten times or more. The J gene is TRBJ2-5, the V gene TRBV7-2; a possible D gene is TRBD1 (5 bases). The ends were cut back, 1 base at V and 7 bases at J, with 7 bases in the middle. This CDR3 comprises 12 residues. Per the germline V gene, CDR1 is SGHTA and CDR2 is FQGNSA. The CDR3 loop is CASSLEGVTQYF. CDR3 in DNA: TGTGCCAGCAGCTTAGAAGGGGTGACCCAGTACTTC.

This clonotype was counted at least ten times. The chain uses TRBV25-1 and TRBJ2-6; possible D gene TRBD1, 7 bases. From germline, CDR1 is MGHDK and CDR2 SYGVNS. This CDR3 is built from 18 residues. Trimming removed 3 bases from V and 2 bases from J, with 17 bases in between. CDR3 loop: CASSDIQGGRTGANVLTF. The CDR3, as DNA: TGTGCCAGCAGTGATATTCAGGGGGGTCGTACTGGGGCCAACGTCCTGACTTTC. The full variable domain, rest sourced from reference TRBV25-1 and TRBJ2-6, is EADIYQTPRYLVIGTGKKITLECSQTMGHDKMYWYQQDPGMELHLIHYSYGVNSTEKGDLSSESTVSRIRTEHFPLTLESARPSHTSQYLCASSDIQGGRTGANVLTFGAGSRLTVL.

This clonotype was picked up many times. V gene TRBV5-1 combines with J gene TRBJ2-1, with D perhaps TRBD2 (6 bases). Germline CDR1 and CDR2: SGHRS and YFSETQ. V was shortened by 4 bases and J by 4 bases, with 9 bases between the two germline ends. The CDR3 is made up of 13 amino acids. As DNA, the CDR3 is TGCGCCAGCAGCGGGACTTCTTACAATGAGCAGTTCTTC. Protein sequence: CASSGTSYNEQFF.

At least ten counts were recorded for this clonotype. This sequence joins TRBV5-6 and TRBJ1-2, with 9 nucleotides matching TRBD1. The CDR3 has 16 amino acids. Per the germline V gene, CDR1 is SGHDT and CDR2 is YYEEEE. Trimming cost V 4 bases and J 5 bases; bases outside gene matches: 12. In nucleotides, the CDR3 is TGTGCCAGCAGCAAGGGAGGCGGGACAGGGATTTATGGCTACACCTTC. It encodes CASSKGGGTGIYGYTF.

The table lists this clonotype with many counts. The chain joins TRBV29-1 to TRBJ2-1, with no clear D. The CDR3 consists of 15 residues. The germline V gene encodes CDR1 SQVTM and CDR2 ANQGSEA. Trimming pared 4 bases from V and 0 bases from J, leaving 13 bases between. CDR3: CSVAPAYSSYNEQFF. The CDR3 region has the DNA TGCAGCGTTGCCCCAGCGTATAGCTCCTACAATGAGCAGTTCTTC.

This clonotype was recorded many times. J is TRBJ1-5 and V is TRBV20-1; the match to TRBD1 covers 8 bases. This CDR3 spans 13 amino acids. Trimming removed 6 bases from V and 6 bases from J; junction bases left unmatched: 7. CDR1 is DFQATT and CDR2 is SNEGSKA in the germline V gene (reference sequence). The CDR3 coding sequence is TGCAGTGCCAATACAGGGGGAAGTCAGCCCCAGCATTTT. Translation gives CSANTGGSQPQHF.

In this sample, this clonotype turned up many times. The chain uses TRBV3-1 and TRBJ1-3; no clear D. Trimming shortened V by 6 bases and J by 2 bases, and 17 bases separated the two germline ends. There are 16 residues in the CDR3. Germline CDR1 LGHDT, CDR2 YNNKEL (reference sequence). This chain's CDR3 is CASSLRSPLAGNTIYF. CDR3 DNA sequence: TGTGCCAGCAGTCTTCGGTCTCCTCTAGCTGGAAACACCATATATTTT.

Ten or more counts support this clonotype. CDR3 region: CSVLQGRNQPQHF. The CDR3 nucleotides read TGCAGCGTTCTACAGGGGCGGAATCAGCCCCAGCATTTT. V is TRBV29-1 and J is TRBJ1-5; 7 bases match TRBD1. Unmatched junction bases numbered 5, after V lost 5 bases and J lost 4 bases. The germline CDR1 and CDR2 sequences are SQVTM and ANQGSEA. The CDR3 consists of 13 residues.

Ten or more counts support this clonotype. V usage is TRBV5-1 and J usage is TRBJ1-1, with 7 bases identical to TRBD1. Germline CDR1 reads SGHRS; CDR2 reads YFSETQ. The CDR3 is 15 residues long. V gave up 4 bases and J gave up 1 base; unmatched junction bases: 7. The chain's CDR3 is CASSDRQGPNTEAFF. The CDR3 bases are TGCGCCAGCAGCGACAGACAGGGACCGAACACTGAAGCTTTCTTT.

This clonotype was recorded at least ten times. This chain links TRBV12-3 or TRBV12-4 with TRBJ2-1; D gene ambiguous. The CDR3 spans 16 residues. With 2 bases removed from V and 4 bases from J, the gap between germline ends came to 15 bases. Here the CDR3 reads CASSLLYVLTYNEQFF. The CDR3 DNA reads TGTGCCAGCAGTTTACTTTATGTCCTAACGTACAATGAGCAGTTCTTC.